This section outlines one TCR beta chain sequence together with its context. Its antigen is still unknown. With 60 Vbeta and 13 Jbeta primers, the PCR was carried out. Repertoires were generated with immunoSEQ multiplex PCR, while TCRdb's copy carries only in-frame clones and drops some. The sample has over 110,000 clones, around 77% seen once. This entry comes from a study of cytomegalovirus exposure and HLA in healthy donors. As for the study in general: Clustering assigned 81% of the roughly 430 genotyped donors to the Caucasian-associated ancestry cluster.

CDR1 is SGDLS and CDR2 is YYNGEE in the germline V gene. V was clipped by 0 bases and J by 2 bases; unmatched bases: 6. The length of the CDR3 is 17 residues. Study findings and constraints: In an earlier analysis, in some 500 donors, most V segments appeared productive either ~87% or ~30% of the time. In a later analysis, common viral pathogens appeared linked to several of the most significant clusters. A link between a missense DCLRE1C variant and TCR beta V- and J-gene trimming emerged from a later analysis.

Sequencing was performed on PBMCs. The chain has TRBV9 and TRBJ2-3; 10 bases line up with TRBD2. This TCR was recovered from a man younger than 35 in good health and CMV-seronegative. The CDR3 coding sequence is TGTGCCAGCAGCGTAGACGGTAGCGGGGGGAACACAGATACGCAGTATTTT. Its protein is CASSVDGSGGNTDTQYF. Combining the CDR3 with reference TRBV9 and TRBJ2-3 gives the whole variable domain DSGVTQTPKHLITATGQRVTLRCSPRSGDLSVYWYQQSLDQGLQFLIQYYNGEERAKGNILERFSAQQFPDLHSELNLSSLELGDSALYFCASSVDGSGGNTDTQYFGPGTRLTVL.